The present T cell receptor beta chain was sequenced within a study of shared clonotypes between healthy human individuals. About this clone itself: This sample includes further DNA sequences coding for the same CDR3.

TCRdb keeps only in-frame clones here, not all; method: immunoSEQ multiplex PCR. The table has more than 1 million clones, more than 75% seen once. The CDR3 consists of 14 residues. Trimming removed 2 bases from V and 4 bases from J; junction bases left unmatched: 3. Germline V gene data show CDR1 as SGHTA and CDR2 as FQGTGA. J is TRBJ2-5 and V is TRBV7-3, with 8 bases that match TRBD2. Sequencing input: memory CD4+ T cells from PBMCs. Noted subset: CD45RA-negative fraction. The source is a man aged 18 to 30 in good health. Some clones in this sample may be carry-over from other donors' samples. The CDR3 DNA reads as TGTGCCAGCAGCTTAGGTACTAGCGGAGAGACCCAGTACTTC. It translates to CASSLGTSGETQYF. Using reference TRBV7-3 and TRBJ2-5 for the parts outside the CDR3, the full variable domain is GAGVSQTPSNKVTEKGKYVELRCDPISGHTALYWYRQSLGQGPEFLIYFQGTGAADDSGLPNDRFFAVRPEGSVSTLKIQRTERGDSAVYLCASSLGTSGETQYFGPGTRLLVL.